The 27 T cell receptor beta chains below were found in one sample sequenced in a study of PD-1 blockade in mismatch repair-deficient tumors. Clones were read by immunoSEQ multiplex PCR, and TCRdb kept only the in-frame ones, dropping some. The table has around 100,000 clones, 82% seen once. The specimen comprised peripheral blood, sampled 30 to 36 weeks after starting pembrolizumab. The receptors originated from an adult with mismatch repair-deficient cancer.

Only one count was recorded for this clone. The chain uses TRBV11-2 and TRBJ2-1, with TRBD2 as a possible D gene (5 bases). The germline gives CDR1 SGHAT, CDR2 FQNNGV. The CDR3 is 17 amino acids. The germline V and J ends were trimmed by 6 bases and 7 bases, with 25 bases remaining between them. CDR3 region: CASSPTPFKRFKNEQFF. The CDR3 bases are TGTGCCAGCAGTCCTACACCATTTAAGCGGTTTAAGAATGAGCAGTTCTTC.

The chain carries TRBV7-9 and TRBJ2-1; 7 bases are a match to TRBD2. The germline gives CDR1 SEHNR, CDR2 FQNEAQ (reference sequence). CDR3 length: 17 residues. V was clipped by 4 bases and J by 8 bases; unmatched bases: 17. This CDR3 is CASSSPHGRTLEDEQFF. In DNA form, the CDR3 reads TGTGCCAGCAGCTCTCCCCACGGGAGGACCCTTGAGGATGAGCAGTTCTTC.

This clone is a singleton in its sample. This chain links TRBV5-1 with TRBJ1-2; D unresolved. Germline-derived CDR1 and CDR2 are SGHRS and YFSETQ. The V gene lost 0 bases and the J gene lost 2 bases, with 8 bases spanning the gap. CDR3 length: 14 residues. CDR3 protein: CASSLAQVNYGYTF. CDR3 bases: TGCGCCAGCAGCTTGGCTCAGGTGAACTATGGCTACACCTTC.

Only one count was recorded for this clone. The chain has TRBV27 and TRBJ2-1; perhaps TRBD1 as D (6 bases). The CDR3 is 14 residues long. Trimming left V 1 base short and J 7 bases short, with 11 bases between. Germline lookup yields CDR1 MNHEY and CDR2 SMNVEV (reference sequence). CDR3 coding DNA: TGTGCCAGCAGTTTATACAGGGAGCGAAATGAGCAGTTCTTC. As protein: CASSLYRERNEQFF.

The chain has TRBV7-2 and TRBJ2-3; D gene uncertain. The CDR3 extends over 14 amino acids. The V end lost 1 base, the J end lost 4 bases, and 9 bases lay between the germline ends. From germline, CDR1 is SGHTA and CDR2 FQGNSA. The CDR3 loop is CASSLGVYADTQYF. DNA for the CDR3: TGTGCCAGCAGCTTAGGAGTCTACGCAGATACGCAGTATTTT.

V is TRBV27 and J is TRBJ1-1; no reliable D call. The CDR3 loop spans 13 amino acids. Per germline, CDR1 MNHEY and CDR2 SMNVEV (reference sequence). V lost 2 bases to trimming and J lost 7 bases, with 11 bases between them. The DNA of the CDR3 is TGTGCCAGCAGTTTAAGGCCCGGGATTGAAGCTTTCTTT. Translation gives CASSLRPGIEAFF.

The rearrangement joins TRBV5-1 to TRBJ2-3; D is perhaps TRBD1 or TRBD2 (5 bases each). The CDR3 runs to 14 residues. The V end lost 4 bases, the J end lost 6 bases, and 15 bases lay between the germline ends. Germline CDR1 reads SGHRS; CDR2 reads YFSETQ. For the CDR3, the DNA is TGCGCCAGCAGCCTGGGTGAGGGGACGGATACGCAGTATTTT. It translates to CASSLGEGTDTQYF.

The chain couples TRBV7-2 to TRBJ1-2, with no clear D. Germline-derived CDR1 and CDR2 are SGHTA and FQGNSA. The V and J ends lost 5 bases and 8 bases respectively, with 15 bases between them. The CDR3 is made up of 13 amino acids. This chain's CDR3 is CASSREELGGYTF. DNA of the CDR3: TGTGCCAGCAGCCGGGAAGAGCTTGGAGGCTACACCTTC.

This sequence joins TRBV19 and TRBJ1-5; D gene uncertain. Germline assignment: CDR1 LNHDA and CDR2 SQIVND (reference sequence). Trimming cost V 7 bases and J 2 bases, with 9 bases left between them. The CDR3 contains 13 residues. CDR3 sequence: CASNSVGNQPQHF. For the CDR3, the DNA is TGTGCCAGTAACAGTGTCGGCAATCAGCCCCAGCATTTT.

DNA for the CDR3: TGTGCCAGTAGTATGGGAGGCGGCTATGGCTACACCTTC. Translating it yields CASSMGGGYGYTF. The V call is TRBV19, the J call TRBJ1-2; D unclear. This CDR3 region has 13 residues. The germline CDR1 and CDR2 sequences are LNHDA and SQIVND (reference sequence). Trimming removed 3 bases from V and 4 bases from J, with 9 bases in between.

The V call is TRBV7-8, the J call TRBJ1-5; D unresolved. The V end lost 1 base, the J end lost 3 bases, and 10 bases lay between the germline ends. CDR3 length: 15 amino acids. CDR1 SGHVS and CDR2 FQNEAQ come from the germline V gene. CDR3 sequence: CASSLVSGYNQPQHF. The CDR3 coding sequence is TGTGCCAGCAGCTTAGTGTCGGGTTACAATCAGCCCCAGCATTTT.

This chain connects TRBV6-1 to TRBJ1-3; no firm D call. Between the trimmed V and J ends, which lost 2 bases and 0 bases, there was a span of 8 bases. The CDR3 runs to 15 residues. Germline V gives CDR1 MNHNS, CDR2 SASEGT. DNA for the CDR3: TGTGCCAGCAGTGAAAAGGGTTACTCTGGAAACACCATATATTTT. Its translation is CASSEKGYSGNTIYF.

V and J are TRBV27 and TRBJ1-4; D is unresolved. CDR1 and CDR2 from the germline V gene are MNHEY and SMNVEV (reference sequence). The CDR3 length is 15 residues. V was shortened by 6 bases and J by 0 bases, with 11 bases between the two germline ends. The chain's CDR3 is CASRSIDTTNEKLFF. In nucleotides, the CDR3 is TGTGCCAGCAGGTCAATAGACACAACTAATGAAAAACTGTTTTTT.

This CDR3 is CASRSRSLEQYF. Here the CDR3 DNA reads TGTGCCAGCCGCTCCAGGAGCTTGGAGCAGTACTTC. This chain connects TRBV6-6 to TRBJ2-7; D is unclear. The CDR3 covers 12 residues. V lost 8 bases, J lost 7 bases, and 15 bases lay in between. Germline CDR1 and CDR2: MNHNY and SVGAGI (reference sequence).

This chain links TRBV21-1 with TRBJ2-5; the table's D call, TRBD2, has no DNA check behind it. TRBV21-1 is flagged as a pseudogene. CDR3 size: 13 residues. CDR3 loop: CASSRTSLETQYF. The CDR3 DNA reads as TGTGCCAGCAGCAGGACTAGCTTGGAGACCCAGTACTTC.

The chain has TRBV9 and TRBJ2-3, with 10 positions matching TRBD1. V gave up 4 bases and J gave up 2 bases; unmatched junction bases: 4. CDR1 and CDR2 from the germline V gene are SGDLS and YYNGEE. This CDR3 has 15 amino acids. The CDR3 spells CASSPGQGDTDTQYF. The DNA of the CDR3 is TGTGCCAGCAGCCCCGGACAGGGGGACACAGATACGCAGTATTTT.

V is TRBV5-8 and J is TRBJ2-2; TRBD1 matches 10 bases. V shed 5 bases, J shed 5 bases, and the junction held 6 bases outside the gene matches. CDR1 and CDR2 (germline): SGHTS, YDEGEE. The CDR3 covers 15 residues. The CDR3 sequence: CASRGRTGGTGELFF. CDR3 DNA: TGTGCCAGCAGAGGCCGGACAGGGGGTACCGGGGAGCTGTTTTTT.

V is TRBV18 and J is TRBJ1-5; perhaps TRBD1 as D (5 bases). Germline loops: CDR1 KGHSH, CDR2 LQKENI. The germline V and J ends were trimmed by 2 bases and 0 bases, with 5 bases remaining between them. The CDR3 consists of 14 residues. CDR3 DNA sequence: TGTGCCAGCTCACCAGACAGTAGCAATCAGCCCCAGCATTTT. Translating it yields CASSPDSSNQPQHF.

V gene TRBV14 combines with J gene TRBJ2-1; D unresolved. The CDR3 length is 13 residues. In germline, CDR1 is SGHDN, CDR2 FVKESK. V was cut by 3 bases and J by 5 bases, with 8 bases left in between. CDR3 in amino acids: CASSHRGNNEQFF. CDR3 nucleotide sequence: TGTGCCAGCAGCCATCGCGGAAACAATGAGCAGTTCTTC.

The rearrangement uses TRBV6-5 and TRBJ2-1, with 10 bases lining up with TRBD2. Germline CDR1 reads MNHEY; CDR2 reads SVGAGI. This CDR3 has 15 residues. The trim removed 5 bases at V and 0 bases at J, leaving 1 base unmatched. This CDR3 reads CASSRTSGSYNEQFF. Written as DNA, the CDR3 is TGTGCCAGCAGTAGGACTAGCGGCTCCTACAATGAGCAGTTCTTC.

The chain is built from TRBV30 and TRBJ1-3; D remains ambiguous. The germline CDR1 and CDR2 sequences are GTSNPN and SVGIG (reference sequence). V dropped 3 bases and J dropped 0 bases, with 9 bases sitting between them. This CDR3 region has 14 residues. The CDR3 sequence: CAWSAGSSGNTIYF. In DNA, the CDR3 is TGTGCCTGGAGCGCGGGGAGCTCTGGAAACACCATATATTTT.

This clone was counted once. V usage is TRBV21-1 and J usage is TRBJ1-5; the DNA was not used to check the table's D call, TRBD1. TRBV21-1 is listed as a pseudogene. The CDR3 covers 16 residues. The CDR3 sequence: CASSKAAVDPGGPQHF. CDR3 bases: TGTGCCAGCAGCAAAGCAGCTGTGGACCCAGGGGGCCCCCAGCATTTT.

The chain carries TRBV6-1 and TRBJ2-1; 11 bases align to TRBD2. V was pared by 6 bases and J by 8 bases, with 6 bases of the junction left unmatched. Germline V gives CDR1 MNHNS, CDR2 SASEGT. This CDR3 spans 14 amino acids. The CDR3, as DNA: TGTGCCAGCAGAGGACTAGCGGGTTTCTATGAGCAGTTCTTC. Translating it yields CASRGLAGFYEQFF.

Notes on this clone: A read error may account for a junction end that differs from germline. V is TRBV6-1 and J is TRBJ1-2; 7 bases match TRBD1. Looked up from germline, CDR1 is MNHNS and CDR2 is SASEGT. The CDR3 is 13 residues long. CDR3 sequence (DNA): TGTGCCGGCAGCGAACGGGACAGCCGCGTCGGCACCTTC. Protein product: CAGSERDSRVGTF.

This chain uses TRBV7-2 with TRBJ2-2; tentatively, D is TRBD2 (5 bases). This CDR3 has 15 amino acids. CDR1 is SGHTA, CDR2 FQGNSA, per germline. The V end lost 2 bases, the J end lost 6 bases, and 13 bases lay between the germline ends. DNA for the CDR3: TGTGCCAGCAGCTTATCATCCGCCGGGGCCGGGGAGCTGTTTTTT. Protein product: CASSLSSAGAGELFF. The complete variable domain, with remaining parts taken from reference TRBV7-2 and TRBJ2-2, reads GAGVSQSPSNKVTEKGKDVELRCDPISGHTALYWYRQSLGQGLEFLIYFQGNSAPDKSGLPSDRFSAERTGGSVSTLTIQRTQQEDSAVYLCASSLSSAGAGELFFGEGSRLTVL.

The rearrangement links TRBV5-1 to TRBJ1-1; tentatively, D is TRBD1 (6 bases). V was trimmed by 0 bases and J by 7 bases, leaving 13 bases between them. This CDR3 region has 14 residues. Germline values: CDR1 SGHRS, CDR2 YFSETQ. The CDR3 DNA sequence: TGCGCCAGCAGCTTGGAGGGGGGCCGGGTTGAAGCTTTCTTT. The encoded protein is CASSLEGGRVEAFF. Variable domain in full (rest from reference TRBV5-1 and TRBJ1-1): KAGVTQTPRYLIKTRGQQVTLSCSPISGHRSVSWYQQTPGQGLQFLFEYFSETQRNKGNFPGRFSGRQFSNSRSEMNVSTLELGDSALYLCASSLEGGRVEAFFGQGTRLTVV.

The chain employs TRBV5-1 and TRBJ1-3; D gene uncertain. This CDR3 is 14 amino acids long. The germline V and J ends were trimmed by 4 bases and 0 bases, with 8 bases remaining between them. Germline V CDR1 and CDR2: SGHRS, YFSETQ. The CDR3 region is CASSQESSGNTIYF. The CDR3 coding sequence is TGCGCCAGCAGCCAGGAGAGCTCTGGAAACACCATATATTTT. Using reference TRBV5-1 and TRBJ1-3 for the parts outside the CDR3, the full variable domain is KAGVTQTPRYLIKTRGQQVTLSCSPISGHRSVSWYQQTPGQGLQFLFEYFSETQRNKGNFPGRFSGRQFSNSRSEMNVSTLELGDSALYLCASSQESSGNTIYFGEGSWLTVV.